Following are 28 T cell receptor beta chains from one sample sequenced in a study of shared clonotypes between healthy human individuals. The data were produced by immunoSEQ multiplex PCR, yet TCRdb's version contains in-frame clones alone and is incomplete. The table shows about 2.4 million clones, with just over 90% occurring only once. Source material: naive CD4+ T cells sorted from blood. The subset denotes: CD45RA+ positively selected. These receptors were collected from a man aged 18 to 29 in good health.

DNA for the CDR3: TGTGCCAGCTCACTCCGGGACAGCTACAATGAGCAGTTCTTC. As protein: CASSLRDSYNEQFF. The chain combines TRBV18 with TRBJ2-1; TRBD1 matches 7 bases. With V trimmed by 4 bases and J by 3 bases, 3 bases remained unmatched. The CDR3 contains 14 residues. Looked up from germline, CDR1 is KGHSH and CDR2 is LQKENI.

The chain recombines TRBV6-4 with TRBJ2-2; possibly TRBD1 for D (6 bases). Germline-derived CDR1 and CDR2 are MRHNA and SNTAGT. Between the trimmed V and J ends, which lost 8 bases and 3 bases, there was a span of 16 bases. The CDR3 spans 15 residues. The chain's CDR3 is CASSAGVFDTGELFF. CDR3 nucleotides: TGTGCCAGCTCCGCAGGGGTGTTTGACACCGGGGAGCTGTTTTTT.

This chain joins TRBV27 and TRBJ1-4; D possibly corresponds to TRBD1 (5 bases). CDR1 MNHEY and CDR2 SMNVEV come from the germline V gene (reference sequence). Trimming removed 3 bases at V and 0 bases at J, with 8 bases between. The CDR3 consists of 15 residues. DNA of the CDR3: TGTGCCAGCAGTTTTTTAGGGGCAACTAATGAAAAACTGTTTTTT. This sequence encodes CASSFLGATNEKLFF.

The chain joins TRBV5-1 to TRBJ1-1; D ambiguous. The CDR3 runs 14 residues. In germline, CDR1 is SGHRS, CDR2 YFSETQ. V shed 2 bases and J shed 1 base, with 9 bases lying between them. The DNA of the CDR3 is TGCGCCAGCAGCTTCGTGGCAGGGAACACTGAAGCTTTCTTT. Translating it yields CASSFVAGNTEAFF. The full variable domain, its missing parts supplied by reference TRBV5-1 and TRBJ1-1, is KAGVTQTPRYLIKTRGQQVTLSCSPISGHRSVSWYQQTPGQGLQFLFEYFSETQRNKGNFPGRFSGRQFSNSRSEMNVSTLELGDSALYLCASSFVAGNTEAFFGQGTRLTVV.

The chain joins TRBV6-1 to TRBJ2-7; TRBD2 is a possible D gene (5 bases). This CDR3 spans 14 amino acids. Germline V gene lookup returns CDR1 MNHNS and CDR2 SASEGT. Trimming left V 6 bases short and J 2 bases short, with 14 bases between. CDR3 sequence (DNA): TGTGCCAGCAGGACCAGACGGGAACCCTACGAGCAGTACTTC. Protein product: CASRTRREPYEQYF.

Comment on this clone: At the DNA level, this CDR3 is encoded by other sequences in the same sample as well. The chain carries TRBV11-2 and TRBJ1-3; D unclear. Trimming stripped 1 base from V and 5 bases from J, with 6 bases between. The CDR3 is 13 amino acids. Germline V gene lookup returns CDR1 SGHAT and CDR2 FQNNGV. For the CDR3, the DNA is TGTGCCAGCAGCTTAGCCGGTCGAAACACCATATATTTT. It is translated as CASSLAGRNTIYF.

This clone was seen a single time. Other DNA sequences of this sample code for an identical CDR3. The V call is TRBV7-6, the J call TRBJ2-1, with 7 bases aligning to TRBD2. CDR3 length: 12 amino acids. V lost 1 base and J lost 10; bases outside the gene matches: 1. Per germline, CDR1 SGHVS and CDR2 FNYEAQ. The CDR3 here is CASSLGGGEQFF. CDR3 nucleotide sequence: TGTGCCAGCAGCTTAGGGGGAGGGGAGCAGTTCTTC.

The V call is TRBV6-1, the J call TRBJ2-2; D unclear. The ends were cut back, 1 base at V and 1 base at J, with 16 bases in the middle. The CDR3 length is 18 residues. From germline, CDR1 is MNHNS and CDR2 SASEGT. CDR3 region: CASSEEEVILMNTGELFF. CDR3 DNA: TGTGCCAGCAGTGAAGAAGAAGTTATCCTAATGAACACCGGGGAGCTGTTTTTT.

The rearrangement uses TRBV19 and TRBJ1-1; 7 nucleotides line up with TRBD1. V lost 6 bases to trimming and J lost 0 bases; unmatched junction nucleotides: 7. Germline-derived CDR1 and CDR2 are LNHDA and SQIVND (reference sequence). CDR3 length: 15 residues. The CDR3 DNA reads as TGTGCCAGTAGCCTAACGGGACAGATGAACACTGAAGCTTTCTTT. Translating it yields CASSLTGQMNTEAFF. Full variable domain (outside the CDR3, taken from reference TRBV19 and TRBJ1-1): DGGITQSPKYLFRKEGQNVTLSCEQNLNHDAMYWYRQDPGQGLRLIYYSQIVNDFQKGDIAEGYSVSREKKESFPLTVTSAQKNPTAFYLCASSLTGQMNTEAFFGQGTRLTVV.

The chain employs TRBV5-4 and TRBJ1-6; the D is unclear. The germline CDR1 and CDR2 sequences are SGHNT and YYREEE (reference sequence). Trimming stripped 2 bases from V and 6 bases from J, with 12 bases between. The CDR3 is 15 amino acids. The CDR3 sequence: CASSLGTEANSPLHF. The CDR3 coding sequence is TGTGCCAGCAGCTTAGGAACCGAGGCTAATTCACCCCTCCACTTT.

The gene calls are TRBV6-5 and TRBJ2-1; D gene uncertain. CDR1 is MNHEY, CDR2 SVGAGI, per germline. The CDR3 length is 14 residues. The V gene lost 2 bases and the J gene lost 6 bases, with 11 bases spanning the gap. The DNA for the CDR3 is TGTGCCAGCAGTTACGGGGTTTTGGGCAATGAGCAGTTCTTC. Translating gives CASSYGVLGNEQFF.

The chain couples TRBV6-6 to TRBJ1-2; 7 positions match TRBD1. The CDR3 extends over 14 amino acids. V gave up 7 bases and J gave up 2 bases; unmatched junction bases: 7. Germline CDR1 MNHNY, CDR2 SVGAGI (reference sequence). The CDR3 region is CASTRQGGNYGYTF. DNA of the CDR3: TGTGCCAGCACCAGACAGGGCGGCAACTATGGCTACACCTTC.

This clone was counted a single time. This rearrangement joins TRBV11-2 to TRBJ1-1, with 8 bases aligning to TRBD1. The V segment lost 5 bases and the J segment 1 base; nucleotides outside the gene matches: 6. Germline V gene data show CDR1 as SGHAT and CDR2 as FQNNGV. The CDR3 is 15 amino acids. The chain's CDR3 is CASSPRQGPNTEAFF. CDR3 DNA sequence: TGTGCCAGCAGCCCCCGACAGGGGCCGAACACTGAAGCTTTCTTT.

The chain employs TRBV10-3 and TRBJ2-7; D is possibly TRBD2 (6 bases). Between the trimmed V and J ends, which lost 3 bases and 3 bases, there was a span of 21 bases. Germline CDR1 is ENHRY and CDR2 is SYGVKD. This CDR3 has 17 amino acids. The CDR3 loop reads CAISDAPGAGSFYEQYF. CDR3 coding DNA: TGTGCCATCAGTGATGCCCCGGGCGCGGGGTCCTTCTACGAGCAGTACTTC.

The rearrangement joins TRBV6-6 to TRBJ2-5; D possibly corresponds to TRBD1 (6 bases). The J call may be faulty, since TRBJ2-7 better matches the DNA end. The germline gives CDR1 MNHNY, CDR2 SVGAGI (reference sequence). This CDR3 region has 12 residues. CDR3 loop: CASLGQSYEQYF. DNA of the CDR3: TGTGCCAGCCTAGGACAGTCCTACGAGCAGTACTTC.

The J gene is TRBJ2-5, the V gene TRBV15; D may be TRBD1 (6 bases). The V end was cut by 5 bases, the J end by 4 bases, with 8 bases between. The CDR3 has 12 amino acids. The germline CDR1 and CDR2 sequences are LNHNV and YYDKDF (reference sequence). CDR3 nucleotides: TGTGCCACCAGCGCAGGGGTAGAGACCCAGTACTTC. Translating it yields CATSAGVETQYF.

The CDR3 spells CASSTAEQGGRSKLFF. Here the CDR3 DNA reads TGCGCCAGCAGCACAGCTGAACAGGGGGGTAGATCGAAACTGTTTTTT. The chain recombines TRBV5-1 with TRBJ1-4; 8 positions match TRBD1. Looked up from germline, CDR1 is SGHRS and CDR2 is YFSETQ. J gave up 11 bases and V 4 bases, and 16 bases lay outside the gene matches. The CDR3 has 16 amino acids.

The V and J genes are TRBV18 and TRBJ2-1, with unresolved D. Trimming cost V 3 bases and J 5 bases, with 5 bases left between them. This CDR3 has 12 residues. Germline-derived CDR1 and CDR2 are KGHSH and LQKENI. The DNA for the CDR3 is TGTGCCAGCTCACCGTATGACAATGAGCAGTTCTTC. Translating it yields CASSPYDNEQFF.

Worth noting for this clone: The same CDR3 arises from other DNA sequences in this sample as well. The genes are TRBV5-1 and TRBJ2-7; 16 bases align to TRBD2. V lost 4 bases to trimming and J lost 0 bases; unmatched junction nucleotides: 4. Germline V gene sequence: CDR1 SGHRS, CDR2 YFSETQ. The CDR3 is made up of 17 amino acids. The CDR3 loop reads CASSTGTSGRASYEQYF. DNA of the CDR3: TGCGCCAGCAGCACAGGGACTAGCGGGAGGGCCTCCTACGAGCAGTACTTC.

V usage is TRBV28 and J usage is TRBJ1-2, with 9 positions matching TRBD1. This CDR3 is built from 11 residues. The germline V gene has CDR1 MDHEN and CDR2 SYDVKM. Germline trimming cut 8 bases from V and 13 bases from J; bases unmatched to any gene: 8. CDR3 sequence: CASRRDREVTF. The CDR3, as DNA: TGTGCCAGCCGCCGGGACAGGGAAGTCACCTTC.

Details on this clone: The same CDR3 also results from other DNA sequences found in this sample. This chain uses TRBV7-2 with TRBJ2-2; D ambiguous. Trimming left V 1 base short and J 8 bases short, with 5 bases between. CDR3 size: 12 residues. Germline-derived CDR1 and CDR2 are SGHTA and FQGNSA. For the CDR3, the DNA is TGTGCCAGCAGCTTAGGCGTAGGGGAGCTGTTTTTT. Translated, it gives CASSLGVGELFF.

This chain links TRBV25-1 with TRBJ1-4; D is uncertain. Trimming took off 3 bases at V and 4 bases at J, with 15 bases between the two ends. The CDR3 covers 16 residues. Germline lookup yields CDR1 MGHDK and CDR2 SYGVNS. The CDR3 loop is CASSDPSDGVNEKLFF. In DNA form, the CDR3 reads TGTGCCAGCAGTGACCCAAGCGACGGAGTTAATGAAAAACTGTTTTTT.

This clone was detected a few times. The chain combines TRBV25-1 with TRBJ1-5; no clear D. V was cut by 4 bases and J by 3 bases, with 7 bases left in between. This CDR3 contains 13 residues. Germline assignment: CDR1 MGHDK and CDR2 SYGVNS. CDR3: CASSVGSNQPQHF. The DNA for the CDR3 is TGTGCCAGCAGTGTGGGTTCCAATCAGCCCCAGCATTTT.

This sequence joins TRBV23-1 and TRBJ2-2; D gene unclear. TRBV23-1 is recorded as an ORF, its role being uncertain. The CDR3 sequence is 11 residues long. Trimming left V 4 bases short and J 6 bases short, with 3 bases between. The CDR3 DNA sequence: TGCGCCAGCAGTCGAGCCGGGGAGCTGTTTTTT. Translating it yields CASSRAGELFF.

CDR3 DNA sequence: TGTGCCTGGTGCCTTATGGGCAAAGAGACCCAGTACTTC. It is translated as CAWCLMGKETQYF. The chain carries TRBV30 and TRBJ2-5, with unresolved D. CDR1 and CDR2 (germline): GTSNPN, SVGIG (reference sequence). This CDR3 contains 13 residues. V lost 5 bases and J 3 bases, leaving 13 bases between the germline ends. Full variable domain (remainder filled in from reference TRBV30 and TRBJ2-5): SQTIHQWPATLVQPVGSPLSLECTVEGTSNPNLYWYRQAAGRGLQLLFYSVGIGQISSEVPQNLSASRPQDRQFILSSKKLLLSDSGFYLCAWCLMGKETQYFGPGTRLLVL.

This rearrangement joins TRBV6-5 to TRBJ2-3; the match to TRBD2 covers 13 bases. Unmatched junction bases numbered 4, after V lost 6 bases and J lost 4 bases. The CDR3 covers 15 residues. The germline V gene has CDR1 MNHEY and CDR2 SVGAGI. CDR3 in DNA: TGTGCCAGCAGCATCGGACTAGCGGGAGCAGATACGCAGTATTTT. Translating gives CASSIGLAGADTQYF.

The chain links TRBV7-2 to TRBJ2-7; possible D gene TRBD1, 6 bases. V was cut by 4 bases and J by 1 base, with 11 bases left in between. The CDR3 has 14 amino acids. CDR1 is SGHTA, CDR2 FQGNSA, per germline. Here the CDR3 reads CASSSSTGSYEQYF. Here the CDR3 DNA reads TGTGCCAGCAGCTCATCGACAGGATCCTACGAGCAGTACTTC.

V is TRBV5-1 and J is TRBJ2-2, with D possibly matching TRBD1 (5 bases). The ends were cut back, 5 bases at V and 6 bases at J, with 11 bases in the middle. The CDR3 totals 13 residues. Germline CDR1 and CDR2: SGHRS and YFSETQ. CDR3 sequence (DNA): TGCGCCAGCAGAACAGGAACCTCCGGGGAGCTGTTTTTT. It yields the protein CASRTGTSGELFF.